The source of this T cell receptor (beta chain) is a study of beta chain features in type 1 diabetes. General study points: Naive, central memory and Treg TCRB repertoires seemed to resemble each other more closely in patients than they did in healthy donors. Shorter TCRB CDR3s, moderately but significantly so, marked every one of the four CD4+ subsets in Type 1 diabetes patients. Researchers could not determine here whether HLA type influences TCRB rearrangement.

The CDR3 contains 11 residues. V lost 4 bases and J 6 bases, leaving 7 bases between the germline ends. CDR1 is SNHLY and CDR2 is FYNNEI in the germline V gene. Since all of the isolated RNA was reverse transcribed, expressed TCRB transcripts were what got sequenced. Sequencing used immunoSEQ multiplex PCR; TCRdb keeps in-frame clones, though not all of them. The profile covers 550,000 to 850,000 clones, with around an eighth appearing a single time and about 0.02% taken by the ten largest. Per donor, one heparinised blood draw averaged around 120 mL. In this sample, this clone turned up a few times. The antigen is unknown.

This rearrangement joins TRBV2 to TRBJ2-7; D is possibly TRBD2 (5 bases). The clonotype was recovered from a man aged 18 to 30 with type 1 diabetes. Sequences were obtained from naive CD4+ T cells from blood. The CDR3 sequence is CASSGRGEQYF. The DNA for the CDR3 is TGTGCCAGCAGTGGACGGGGCGAGCAGTACTTC.